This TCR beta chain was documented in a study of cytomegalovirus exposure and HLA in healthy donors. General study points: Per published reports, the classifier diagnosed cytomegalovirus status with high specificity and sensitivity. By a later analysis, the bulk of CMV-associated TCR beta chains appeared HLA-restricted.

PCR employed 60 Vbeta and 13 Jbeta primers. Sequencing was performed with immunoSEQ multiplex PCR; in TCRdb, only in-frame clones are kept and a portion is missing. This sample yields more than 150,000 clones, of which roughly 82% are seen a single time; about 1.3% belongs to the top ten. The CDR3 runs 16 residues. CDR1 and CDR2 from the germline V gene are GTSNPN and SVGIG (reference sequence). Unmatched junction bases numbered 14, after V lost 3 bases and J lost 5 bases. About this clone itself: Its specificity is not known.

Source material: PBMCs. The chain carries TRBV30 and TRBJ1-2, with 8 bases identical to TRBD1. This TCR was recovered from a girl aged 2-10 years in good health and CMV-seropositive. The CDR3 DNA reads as TGTGCCTGGAGCCACCCCCCAACAGGGGGTATATATGGCTACACCTTC. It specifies CAWSHPPTGGIYGYTF.